This TCR beta chain was found in a study of cytomegalovirus exposure and HLA in healthy donors. Study information: From donors who were HLA-typed, an early data release held approximately 91 million unique TCRs. Overall study results and limits: Some V segments (TRBV6-2 and TRBV6-3 among them) were excluded as indistinguishable. With high specificity and sensitivity, the classifier reportedly diagnosed cytomegalovirus status.

The V segment lost 3 bases and the J segment 8 bases; nucleotides outside the gene matches: 7. The CDR3 covers 15 residues. Per the germline V gene, CDR1 is MNHEY and CDR2 is SMNVEV (reference sequence). With regard to this clone: Its antigen is not identified.

With 60 Vbeta and 13 Jbeta primers, the PCR was carried out. Profiled with immunoSEQ multiplex PCR; TCRdb holds only in-frame clones, not every one. The sample has about 130,000 clones, 80% seen once. Sequencing was carried out using PBMCs. The chain recombines TRBV27 with TRBJ2-1; 10 positions agree with TRBD1. The clonotype comes from a man aged 25 to 40 in good health and CMV-seronegative. The CDR3 region is CASSFGTGDVHEQFF. The CDR3 DNA is TGTGCCAGCAGTTTTGGGACAGGGGATGTCCATGAGCAGTTCTTC.